These 4 T cell receptor beta chains share one sample of origin, sequenced in a study of technical replicates of blood from several donors. The data were produced by immunoSEQ multiplex PCR, yet TCRdb's version contains in-frame clones alone and is incomplete. The sample shows 55,000 to 80,000 clones, roughly 98% of them seen only once. The specimen was T cells isolated from PBMCs. The receptors originated from a human donor in good health.

The chain combines TRBV5-6 with TRBJ2-1, with D maybe TRBD1 (6 bases). The CDR3 loop spans 13 amino acids. The V end lost 4 bases, the J end lost 8 bases, and 13 bases lay between the germline ends. CDR1 and CDR2 from the germline V gene are SGHDT and YYEEEE. The CDR3 nucleotides are TGTGCCAGCAGCCTGGGCAGGGGCGATGAGCAGTTCTTC. As protein: CASSLGRGDEQFF.

The chain recombines TRBV19 with TRBJ1-5, with 8 bases lining up with TRBD1. With V trimmed by 7 bases and J by 5 bases, 4 bases remained unmatched. Germline V gene data show CDR1 as LNHDA and CDR2 as SQIVND (reference sequence). This CDR3 spans 13 amino acids. Here the CDR3 reads CASIQTGDQPQHF. The DNA for the CDR3 is TGTGCCAGTATCCAGACAGGGGATCAGCCCCAGCATTTT.

This chain uses TRBV2 with TRBJ2-5; 9 bases align to TRBD1. The CDR3 has 15 residues. Germline V gene lookup returns CDR1 SNHLY and CDR2 FYNNEI. With 7 bases clipped from V and 10 bases from J, the junction kept 16 bases outside the gene matches. As DNA, the CDR3 is TGTGCCAGCACCCCGGGACAGGGACCTCCATCGGACCAGTACTTC. Encoded protein: CASTPGQGPPSDQYF.

V usage is TRBV5-1 and J usage is TRBJ2-7; the match to TRBD2 covers 11 bases. Trimming cost V 6 bases and J 0 bases; bases outside gene matches: 8. The CDR3 runs 16 residues. The germline gives CDR1 SGHRS, CDR2 YFSETQ. The CDR3 bases are TGCGCCAGCAAAGAGACTAGCGGGACAAGCTCCTACGAGCAGTACTTC. As protein: CASKETSGTSSYEQYF.